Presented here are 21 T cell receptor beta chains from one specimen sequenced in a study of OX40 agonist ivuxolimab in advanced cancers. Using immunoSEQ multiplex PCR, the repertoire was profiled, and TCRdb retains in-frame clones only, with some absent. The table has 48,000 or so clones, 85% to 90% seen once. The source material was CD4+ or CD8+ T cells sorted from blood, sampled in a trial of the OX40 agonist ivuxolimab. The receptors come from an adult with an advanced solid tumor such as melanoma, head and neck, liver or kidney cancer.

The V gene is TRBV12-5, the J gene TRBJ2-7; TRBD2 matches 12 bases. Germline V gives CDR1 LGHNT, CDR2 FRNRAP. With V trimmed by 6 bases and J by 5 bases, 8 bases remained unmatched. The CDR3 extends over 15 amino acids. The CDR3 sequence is CASGLTSGRGNEQYF. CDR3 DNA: TGTGCTAGTGGACTGACTAGCGGGAGAGGCAACGAGCAGTACTTC.

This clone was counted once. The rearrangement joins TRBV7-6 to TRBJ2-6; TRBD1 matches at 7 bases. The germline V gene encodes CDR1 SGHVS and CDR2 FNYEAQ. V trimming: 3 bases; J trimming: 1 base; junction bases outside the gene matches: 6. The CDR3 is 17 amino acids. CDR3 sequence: CASSLETGHSGANVLTF. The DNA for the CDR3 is TGTGCCAGCAGCTTGGAGACAGGGCATTCTGGGGCCAACGTCCTGACTTTC. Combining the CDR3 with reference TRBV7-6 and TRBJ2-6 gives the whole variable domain GAGVSQSPRYKVTKRGQDVALRCDPISGHVSLYWYRQALGQGPEFLTYFNYEAQQDKSGLPNDRFSAERPEGSISTLTIQRTEQRDSAMYRCASSLETGHSGANVLTFGAGSRLTVL.

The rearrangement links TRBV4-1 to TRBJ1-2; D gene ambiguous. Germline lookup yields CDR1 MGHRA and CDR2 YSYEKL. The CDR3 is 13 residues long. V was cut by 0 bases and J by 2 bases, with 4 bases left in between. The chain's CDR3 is CASSQERNYGYTF. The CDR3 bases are TGCGCCAGCAGCCAAGAAAGGAACTATGGCTACACCTTC.

The CDR3 sequence: CASSVKGTGSYNSPLHF. CDR3 nucleotide sequence: TGTGCCAGCAGTGTCAAGGGGACGGGCTCCTATAATTCACCCCTCCACTTT. The V and J genes are TRBV2 and TRBJ1-6, with D possibly matching TRBD1 (5 bases). Trimming pared 4 bases from V and 0 bases from J, leaving 13 bases between. The germline CDR1 and CDR2 sequences are SNHLY and FYNNEI. The CDR3 has 17 residues.

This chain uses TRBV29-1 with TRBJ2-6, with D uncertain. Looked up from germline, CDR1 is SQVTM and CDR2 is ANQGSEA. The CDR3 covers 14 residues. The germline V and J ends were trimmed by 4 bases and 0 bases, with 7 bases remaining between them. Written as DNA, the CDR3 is TGCAGCGTTGCGAAAAGCTCTGGGGCCAACGTCCTGACTTTC. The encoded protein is CSVAKSSGANVLTF. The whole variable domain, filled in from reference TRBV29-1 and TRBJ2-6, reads SAVISQKPSRDICQRGTSLTIQCQVDSQVTMMFWYRQQPGQSLTLIATANQGSEATYESGFVIDKFPISRPNLTFSTLTVSNMSPEDSSIYLCSVAKSSGANVLTFGAGSRLTVL.

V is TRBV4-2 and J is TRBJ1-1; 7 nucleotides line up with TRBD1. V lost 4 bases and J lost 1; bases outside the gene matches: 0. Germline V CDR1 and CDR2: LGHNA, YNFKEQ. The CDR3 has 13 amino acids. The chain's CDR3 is CASSRDRNTEAFF. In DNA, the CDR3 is TGTGCCAGCAGCCGGGACAGGAACACTGAAGCTTTCTTT.

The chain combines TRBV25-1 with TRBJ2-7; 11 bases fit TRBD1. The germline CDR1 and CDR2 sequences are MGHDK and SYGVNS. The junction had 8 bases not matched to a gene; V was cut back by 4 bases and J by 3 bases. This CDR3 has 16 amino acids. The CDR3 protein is CASSAPTGQGGYEQYF. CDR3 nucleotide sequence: TGTGCCAGCAGTGCCCCGACGGGACAGGGGGGCTACGAGCAGTACTTC.

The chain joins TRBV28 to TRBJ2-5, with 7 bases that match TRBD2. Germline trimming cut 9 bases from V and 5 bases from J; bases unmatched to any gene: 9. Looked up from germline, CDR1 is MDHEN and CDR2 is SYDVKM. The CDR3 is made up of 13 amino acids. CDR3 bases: TGTGCCAGTCTCGGGGAGGGAATGGAGACCCAGTACTTC. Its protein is CASLGEGMETQYF.

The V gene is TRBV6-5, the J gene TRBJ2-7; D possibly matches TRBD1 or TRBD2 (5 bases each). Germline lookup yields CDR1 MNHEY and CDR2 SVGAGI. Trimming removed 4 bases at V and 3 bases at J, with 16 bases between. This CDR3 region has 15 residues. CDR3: CASSSEPGTFYEQYF. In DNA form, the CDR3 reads TGTGCCAGCAGTTCGGAACCCGGGACGTTCTACGAGCAGTACTTC.

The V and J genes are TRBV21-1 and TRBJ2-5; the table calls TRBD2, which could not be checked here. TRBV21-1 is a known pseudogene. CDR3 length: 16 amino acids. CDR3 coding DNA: TGTGCCAGCAGCAAAGGAATGCGGGGGATAGAAGAGACCCAGTACTTC. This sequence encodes CASSKGMRGIEETQYF.

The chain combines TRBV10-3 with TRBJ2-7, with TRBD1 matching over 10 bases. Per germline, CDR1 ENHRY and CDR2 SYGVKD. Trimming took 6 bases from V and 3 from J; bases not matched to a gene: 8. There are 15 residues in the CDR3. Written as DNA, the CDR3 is TGTGCCATCAGGGGGGACAGGGGAGGGGACTACGAGCAGTACTTC. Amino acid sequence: CAIRGDRGGDYEQYF.

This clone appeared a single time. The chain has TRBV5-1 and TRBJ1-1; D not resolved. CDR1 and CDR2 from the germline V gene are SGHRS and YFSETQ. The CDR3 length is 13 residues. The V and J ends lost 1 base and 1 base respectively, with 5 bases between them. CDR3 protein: CASSLQGNTEAFF. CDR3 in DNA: TGCGCCAGCAGCTTGCAAGGGAACACTGAAGCTTTCTTT. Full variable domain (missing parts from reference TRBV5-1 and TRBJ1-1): KAGVTQTPRYLIKTRGQQVTLSCSPISGHRSVSWYQQTPGQGLQFLFEYFSETQRNKGNFPGRFSGRQFSNSRSEMNVSTLELGDSALYLCASSLQGNTEAFFGQGTRLTVV.

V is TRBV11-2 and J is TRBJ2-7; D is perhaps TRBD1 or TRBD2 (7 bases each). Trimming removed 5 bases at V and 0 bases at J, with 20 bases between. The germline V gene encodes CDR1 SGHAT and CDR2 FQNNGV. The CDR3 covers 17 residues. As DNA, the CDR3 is TGTGCCAGCAGCACGGCTTGGGGAGGGGGCAGCTCCTACGAGCAGTACTTC. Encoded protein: CASSTAWGGGSSYEQYF.

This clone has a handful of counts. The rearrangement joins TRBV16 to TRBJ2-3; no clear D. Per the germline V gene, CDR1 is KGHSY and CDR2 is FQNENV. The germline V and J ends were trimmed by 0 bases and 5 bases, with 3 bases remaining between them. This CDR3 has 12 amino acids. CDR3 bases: TGTGCCAGCAGCCAATCGATAGATACGCAGTATTTT. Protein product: CASSQSIDTQYF.

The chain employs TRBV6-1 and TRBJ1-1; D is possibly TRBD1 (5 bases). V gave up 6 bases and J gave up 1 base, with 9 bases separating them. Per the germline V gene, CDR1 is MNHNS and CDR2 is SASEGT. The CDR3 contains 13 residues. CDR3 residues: CASSADRNTEAFF. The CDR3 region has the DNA TGTGCCAGCAGCGCCGACAGGAACACTGAAGCTTTCTTT.

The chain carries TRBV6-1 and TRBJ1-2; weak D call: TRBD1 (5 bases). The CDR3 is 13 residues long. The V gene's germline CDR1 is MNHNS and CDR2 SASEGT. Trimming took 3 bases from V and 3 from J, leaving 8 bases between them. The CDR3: CASSDWGDYGYTF. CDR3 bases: TGTGCCAGCAGTGACTGGGGGGACTATGGCTACACCTTC.

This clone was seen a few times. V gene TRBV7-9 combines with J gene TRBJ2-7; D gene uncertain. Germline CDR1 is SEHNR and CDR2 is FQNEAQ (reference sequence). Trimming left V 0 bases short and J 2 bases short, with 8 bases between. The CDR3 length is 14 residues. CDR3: CASSLATFAYEQYF. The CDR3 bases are TGTGCCAGCAGCTTAGCAACTTTCGCCTACGAGCAGTACTTC.

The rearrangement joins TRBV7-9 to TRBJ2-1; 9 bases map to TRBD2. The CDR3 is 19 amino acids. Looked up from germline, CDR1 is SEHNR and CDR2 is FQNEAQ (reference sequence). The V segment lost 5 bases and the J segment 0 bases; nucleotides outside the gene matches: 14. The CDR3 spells CASSHPWRGGPRSYNEQFF. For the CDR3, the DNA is TGTGCCAGCAGCCATCCCTGGCGGGGGGGCCCCCGCTCCTACAATGAGCAGTTCTTC.

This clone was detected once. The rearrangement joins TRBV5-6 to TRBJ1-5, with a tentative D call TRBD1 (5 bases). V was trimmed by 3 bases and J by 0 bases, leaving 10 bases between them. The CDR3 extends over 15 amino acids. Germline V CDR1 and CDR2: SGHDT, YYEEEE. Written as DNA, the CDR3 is TGTGCCAGCAGCTGGGGACCTGATAGCAATCAGCCCCAGCATTTT. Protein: CASSWGPDSNQPQHF.

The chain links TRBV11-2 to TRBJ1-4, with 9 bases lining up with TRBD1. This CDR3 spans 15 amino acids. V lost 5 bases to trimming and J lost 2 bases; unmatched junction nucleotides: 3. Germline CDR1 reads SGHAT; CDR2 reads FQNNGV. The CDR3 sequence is CASSRQGGTNEKLFF. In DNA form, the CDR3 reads TGTGCCAGCAGCCGACAGGGGGGGACTAATGAAAAACTGTTTTTT.

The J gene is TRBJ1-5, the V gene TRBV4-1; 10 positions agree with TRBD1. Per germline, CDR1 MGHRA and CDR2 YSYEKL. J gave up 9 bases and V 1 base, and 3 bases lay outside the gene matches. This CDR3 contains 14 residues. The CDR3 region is CASSQVGQGMPQHF. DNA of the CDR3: TGCGCCAGCAGCCAAGTGGGACAGGGGATGCCCCAGCATTTT.